These 14 T cell receptor beta chains share one sample of origin, sequenced in a study of blood T cell repertoires in COVID-19. Clones were sequenced by immunoSEQ multiplex PCR, and TCRdb holds only the in-frame ones, with some missing. Of more than 250,000 clones in the sample, more than 75% were seen once. The specimen was PBMCs or T cells enriched from blood (not recorded which). The origin of the receptors is a young woman who had recovered from COVID-19.

Of note for this clone: Relative to the germline gene, one junction end is altered; a read error may explain this. In nucleotides, the CDR3 is TGTGCCAGCAGCTCCCGGGGCGGGGTCTATGACTACACCTTC. Protein product: CASSSRGGVYDYTF. This chain joins TRBV11-3 and TRBJ1-2, with D perhaps TRBD1 (5 bases). CDR3 length: 14 residues. The germline gives CDR1 SGHNT, CDR2 YENEEA.

The genes are TRBV6-2 or TRBV6-3 and TRBJ1-5, with 9 bases identical to TRBD1. Germline trimming cut 3 bases from V and 7 bases from J; bases unmatched to any gene: 7. The CDR3 runs 15 residues. Germline CDR1 MNHEY, CDR2 SVGEGT. The CDR3 region has the DNA TGTGCCAGCAGTTATTCAGGACAGGGGTTACAGCCCCAGCATTTT. This sequence encodes CASSYSGQGLQPQHF.

The V call is TRBV15, the J call TRBJ2-5; the D gene is possibly TRBD2 (6 bases). The CDR3 covers 14 residues. Per germline, CDR1 LNHNV and CDR2 YYDKDF (reference sequence). The V and J ends lost 1 base and 1 base respectively, with 7 bases between them. This CDR3 is CATSRGDFQETQYF. CDR3 nucleotide sequence: TGTGCCACCAGCAGAGGGGACTTCCAAGAGACCCAGTACTTC.

A word on this clone: Other DNA sequences within the sample encode an identical CDR3. J is TRBJ1-4 and V is TRBV18, with a tentative D call TRBD1 (5 bases). This CDR3 has 14 amino acids. Germline V gene lookup returns CDR1 KGHSH and CDR2 LQKENI. V lost 1 base to trimming and J lost 3 bases, with 6 bases between them. The CDR3 nucleotides read TGTGCCAGCTCACCACAAGGGGCTAATGAAAAACTGTTTTTT. Its translation: CASSPQGANEKLFF.

Here the CDR3 reads CASSLHYEQYF. CDR3 nucleotide sequence: TGTGCCAGCTCACTACACTACGAGCAGTACTTC. The V and J genes are TRBV18 and TRBJ2-7; D unresolved. V was trimmed by 4 bases and J by 3 bases, leaving 4 bases between them. Germline assignment: CDR1 KGHSH and CDR2 LQKENI. This CDR3 spans 11 amino acids.

This chain joins TRBV29-1 and TRBJ2-7; 9 bases match TRBD2. CDR1 is SQVTM, CDR2 ANQGSEA, per germline. The V segment lost 2 bases and the J segment 4 bases; nucleotides outside the gene matches: 3. The length of the CDR3 is 13 residues. DNA of the CDR3: TGCAGCGTTGAACAACTAGCGGGTTACGAGCAGTACTTC. It translates to CSVEQLAGYEQYF.

V usage is TRBV5-5 and J usage is TRBJ2-2, with 8 positions matching TRBD1. This CDR3 has 13 residues. J lost 6 bases, V lost 5 bases, and 3 bases had no gene match. Germline V gives CDR1 SGHKS, CDR2 YYEKEE (reference sequence). The chain's CDR3 is CASRLTGAGELFF. DNA of the CDR3: TGTGCCAGCAGACTGACAGGGGCCGGGGAGCTGTTTTTT.

This chain links TRBV19 with TRBJ2-1; 7 bases map to TRBD2. The CDR3 totals 19 residues. Germline CDR1 is LNHDA and CDR2 is SQIVND (reference sequence). The V and J ends lost 1 base and 3 bases, in that order; junction bases with no gene match: 15. CDR3 in amino acids: CASSIASREWVFGYNEQFF. The CDR3 nucleotides read TGTGCCAGTAGTATAGCTTCGCGGGAGTGGGTTTTCGGCTACAATGAGCAGTTCTTC.

This chain joins TRBV28 and TRBJ1-2, with 7 bases matching TRBD1. CDR1 is MDHEN and CDR2 is SYDVKM in the germline V gene. CDR3 length: 13 amino acids. With V trimmed by 6 bases and J by 4 bases, 5 bases remained unmatched. The chain's CDR3 is CASRDRTSYGYTF. CDR3 nucleotide sequence: TGTGCCAGCAGGGACAGGACCTCCTATGGCTACACCTTC.

This chain joins TRBV28 and TRBJ2-3; D is unclear. V lost 3 bases to trimming and J lost 2 bases, with 18 bases between them. CDR1 is MDHEN, CDR2 SYDVKM, per germline. CDR3 length equals 17 residues. The CDR3: CASSLEQLLLDTDTQYF. The CDR3 nucleotides read TGTGCCAGCAGTTTGGAGCAGCTCCTACTGGACACAGATACGCAGTATTTT.

A single count supports this clone. This chain links TRBV24-1 with TRBJ2-1; 9 bases are shared with TRBD1. The CDR3 contains 12 residues. Losses at the gene ends were 6 bases for V and 10 bases for J; bases not matched to a gene: 3. Germline lookup yields CDR1 KGHDR and CDR2 SFDVKD. CDR3 protein: CATSRDRGEQFF. The CDR3 nucleotides read TGTGCCACCAGTAGAGACAGGGGGGAGCAGTTCTTC.

This clone was seen only a few times. The chain couples TRBV19 to TRBJ2-7, with D tentatively TRBD2 (5 bases). Germline CDR1 LNHDA, CDR2 SQIVND (reference sequence). Trimming removed 3 bases at V and 6 bases at J, with 6 bases between. The CDR3 has 11 amino acids. The CDR3 spells CASSIRGEQYF. DNA for the CDR3: TGTGCCAGTAGTATTCGGGGCGAGCAGTACTTC.

The gene calls are TRBV7-2 and TRBJ1-5; D perhaps matches TRBD1 (6 bases). The CDR3 is 16 residues long. Germline loops: CDR1 SGHTA, CDR2 FQGNSA. The V gene lost 1 base and the J gene lost 3 bases, with 13 bases spanning the gap. CDR3 in DNA: TGTGCCAGCAGCTTAGTGCAGGGGACCTACAATCAGCCCCAGCATTTT. As protein: CASSLVQGTYNQPQHF.

The chain combines TRBV5-1 with TRBJ1-1; D is unclear. From germline, CDR1 is SGHRS and CDR2 YFSETQ. The CDR3 has 14 residues. The V and J ends lost 4 bases and 5 bases respectively, with 15 bases between them. CDR3: CASSVSIGRTEAFF. For the CDR3, the DNA is TGCGCCAGCAGCGTGTCTATAGGGAGGACTGAAGCTTTCTTT. Drawing the rest from reference TRBV5-1 and TRBJ1-1, the complete variable domain is KAGVTQTPRYLIKTRGQQVTLSCSPISGHRSVSWYQQTPGQGLQFLFEYFSETQRNKGNFPGRFSGRQFSNSRSEMNVSTLELGDSALYLCASSVSIGRTEAFFGQGTRLTVV.